The 28 T cell receptor beta chains listed next were all sequenced from one sample in a study of T cell responses to AZD1222 COVID-19 vaccine. Assay: immunoSEQ multiplex PCR; the TCRdb copy retains only in-frame clones and omits some. Among roughly 72,000 clones listed, roughly 85% were seen once. This material consisted of peripheral blood, taken on day 0 of AZD1222 vaccination. All receptors come from an adult in good health.

The V and J genes are TRBV28 and TRBJ2-7; D may be TRBD1 (5 bases). The CDR3 has 11 amino acids. The germline CDR1 and CDR2 sequences are MDHEN and SYDVKM. V was pared by 6 bases and J by 6 bases, with 9 bases between. DNA for the CDR3: TGTGCCAGCAGCTTAGGGGCCGAGCAGTACTTC. Translated, it gives CASSLGAEQYF.

This clone was picked up many times. The chain couples TRBV5-1 to TRBJ2-2; a possible D gene is TRBD1 (5 bases). V was shortened by 1 base and J by 2 bases, with 9 bases between the two germline ends. The germline V gene encodes CDR1 SGHRS and CDR2 YFSETQ. The CDR3 consists of 15 residues. The CDR3 DNA reads as TGCGCCAGCAGCTTGAGCCAGGGAAACACCGGGGAGCTGTTTTTT. Protein product: CASSLSQGNTGELFF. Looking up the rest from reference TRBV5-1 and TRBJ2-2 gives the full variable domain: KAGVTQTPRYLIKTRGQQVTLSCSPISGHRSVSWYQQTPGQGLQFLFEYFSETQRNKGNFPGRFSGRQFSNSRSEMNVSTLELGDSALYLCASSLSQGNTGELFFGEGSRLTVL.

The chain carries TRBV11-2 and TRBJ1-5, with 9 bases aligning to TRBD1. The length of the CDR3 is 13 residues. J was trimmed by 5 bases and V by 5 bases; bases with no gene match: 1. Looked up from germline, CDR1 is SGHAT and CDR2 is FQNNGV. The CDR3 here is CASSRDRDQPQHF. CDR3 sequence (DNA): TGTGCCAGCAGCCGGGACAGGGATCAGCCCCAGCATTTT.

The chain carries TRBV5-1 and TRBJ2-3; 12 bases agree with TRBD2. Germline V gene lookup returns CDR1 SGHRS and CDR2 YFSETQ. V shed 4 bases and J 5 bases; nucleotides not matched to a gene: 5. There are 15 residues in the CDR3. CDR3 nucleotides: TGCGCCAGCAGCGCAGGACTAGCGGGAATAGATACGCAGTATTTT. This gives the protein CASSAGLAGIDTQYF.

V is TRBV5-1 and J is TRBJ1-3; perhaps TRBD1 as D (5 bases). Germline V gene lookup returns CDR1 SGHRS and CDR2 YFSETQ. This CDR3 spans 16 amino acids. Between the trimmed V and J ends, which lost 4 bases and 0 bases, there was a span of 14 bases. The CDR3 region is CASSAQGPLSGNTIYF. CDR3 sequence (DNA): TGCGCCAGCAGCGCCCAGGGTCCTCTCTCTGGAAACACCATATATTTT.

This sequence joins TRBV29-1 and TRBJ1-2; 9 nucleotides align to TRBD1. J lost 10 bases, V lost 3 bases, and 6 bases had no gene match. This CDR3 has 12 amino acids. Germline loops: CDR1 SQVTM, CDR2 ANQGSEA. This chain's CDR3 is CSVDTGGRVYTF. The CDR3 coding sequence is TGCAGCGTTGATACAGGGGGCAGGGTCTACACCTTC.

V is TRBV5-1 and J is TRBJ1-1; tentative D call: TRBD1 (5 bases). Trimming took 0 bases from V and 6 from J, leaving 12 bases between them. Per the germline V gene, CDR1 is SGHRS and CDR2 is YFSETQ. This CDR3 comprises 14 residues. This CDR3 reads CASSLDIRGSEAFF. CDR3 nucleotide sequence: TGCGCCAGCAGCTTGGACATTAGGGGCTCTGAAGCTTTCTTT.

The CDR3 loop reads CASSLRLAGGHNEQFF. The CDR3 DNA is TGTGCCAGTAGTCTACGACTAGCGGGAGGGCATAATGAGCAGTTCTTC. The J gene is TRBJ2-1, the V gene TRBV19, with 14 bases aligning to TRBD2. The V segment lost 5 bases and the J segment 7 bases; nucleotides outside the gene matches: 7. CDR1 and CDR2 (germline): LNHDA, SQIVND (reference sequence). The CDR3 has 16 residues.

The rearrangement links TRBV6-4 to TRBJ1-1, with a possible D match to TRBD1 (5 bases). The ends were cut back, 0 bases at V and 5 bases at J, with 13 bases in the middle. This CDR3 has 15 residues. Germline loops: CDR1 MRHNA, CDR2 SNTAGT. CDR3 DNA sequence: TGTGCCAGCAGTGACTCTGGGCAGGGAGGTACTGAAGCTTTCTTT. Its translation: CASSDSGQGGTEAFF.

The DNA for the CDR3 is TGTGCCAGCAGCCAAAGCACAGAGCCCGCTGGAAACACCATATATTTT. It specifies CASSQSTEPAGNTIYF. The rearrangement joins TRBV3-1 (or the pseudogene TRBV3-2) to TRBJ1-3; D unclear. CDR3 size: 16 residues. Germline loops: CDR1 LGHDT, CDR2 YNNKEL (reference sequence). Trimming took off 2 bases at V and 2 bases at J, with 13 bases between the two ends.

V and J are TRBV6-6 and TRBJ1-2; D remains ambiguous. The V end was cut by 5 bases, the J end by 5 bases, with 9 bases between. The length of the CDR3 is 12 residues. Germline assignment: CDR1 MNHNY and CDR2 SVGAGI (reference sequence). The CDR3 DNA is TGTGCCAGCAGTCCCCCGGAATATGGCTACACCTTC. It encodes CASSPPEYGYTF.

The chain uses TRBV9 and TRBJ2-3, with D possibly matching TRBD2 (5 bases). V was clipped by 1 base and J by 3 bases, with 12 bases between them. The CDR3 is 15 amino acids. Germline assignment: CDR1 SGDLS and CDR2 YYNGEE. The CDR3 spells CASSVSGLRTDTQYF. The CDR3 DNA is TGTGCCAGCAGCGTAAGCGGCCTACGAACAGATACGCAGTATTTT. Looking up the rest from reference TRBV9 and TRBJ2-3 gives the full variable domain: DSGVTQTPKHLITATGQRVTLRCSPRSGDLSVYWYQQSLDQGLQFLIQYYNGEERAKGNILERFSAQQFPDLHSELNLSSLELGDSALYFCASSVSGLRTDTQYFGPGTRLTVL.

The rearrangement uses TRBV7-8 and TRBJ1-6; possible D gene TRBD1, 5 bases. CDR1 and CDR2 (germline): SGHVS, FQNEAQ. Trimming took 0 bases from V and 8 from J, leaving 11 bases between them. The CDR3 is 15 residues long. The CDR3 loop is CASSLADSLYSPLHF. The CDR3 coding sequence is TGTGCCAGCAGCTTAGCTGACAGTCTATATTCACCCCTCCACTTT.

The chain carries TRBV7-9 and TRBJ1-1; 9 bases are a match to TRBD1. The CDR3 length is 14 residues. With V trimmed by 4 bases and J by 5 bases, 5 bases remained unmatched. Germline-derived CDR1 and CDR2 are SEHNR and FQNEAQ (reference sequence). CDR3 bases: TGTGCCAGCAGCTCGGGACAGGGTTTTACTGAAGCTTTCTTT. This gives the protein CASSSGQGFTEAFF.

This clone occurred a few times. V is TRBV7-6 and J is TRBJ2-6, with D possibly matching TRBD2 (6 bases). V was cut by 2 bases and J by 5 bases, with 22 bases left in between. The CDR3 runs 19 residues. In germline, CDR1 is SGHVS, CDR2 FNYEAQ. DNA for the CDR3: TGTGCCAGCAGCTTAAGGGGCGCGGGGCCCCGGGGCTGGGCCAACGTCCTGACTTTC. Translated, it gives CASSLRGAGPRGWANVLTF.

The rearrangement uses TRBV3-1 (or the pseudogene TRBV3-2) and TRBJ1-6; 7 bases fit TRBD1. CDR1 LGHDT and CDR2 YNNKEL come from the germline V gene (reference sequence). The CDR3 covers 15 residues. The V segment lost 1 base and the J segment 7 bases; nucleotides outside the gene matches: 4. CDR3 DNA sequence: TGTGCCAGCAGCCAAGGCACAGGGGCGAATTCACCCCTCCACTTT. Protein: CASSQGTGANSPLHF.

V and J are TRBV7-8 and TRBJ2-5, with D hard to call. Per the germline V gene, CDR1 is SGHVS and CDR2 is FQNEAQ. CDR3 length: 15 amino acids. V lost 4 bases, J lost 5 bases, and 17 bases lay in between. The CDR3 loop is CASSWAGSGLETQYF. CDR3 coding DNA: TGTGCCAGCAGCTGGGCTGGATCCGGGCTGGAGACCCAGTACTTC.

This chain joins TRBV19 and TRBJ2-1, with TRBD1 matching over 7 bases. Per germline, CDR1 LNHDA and CDR2 SQIVND (reference sequence). V lost 8 bases and J lost 8; bases outside the gene matches: 15. This CDR3 has 15 residues. The CDR3 sequence is CASADRVPHFHEQFF. The CDR3 DNA reads as TGTGCCAGTGCAGACAGGGTACCACATTTCCATGAGCAGTTCTTC.

The V and J genes are TRBV4-1 and TRBJ1-4; D might be TRBD1 (5 bases). This CDR3 is 14 amino acids long. Trimming left V 3 bases short and J 8 bases short, with 13 bases between. The germline V gene has CDR1 MGHRA and CDR2 YSYEKL. The DNA of the CDR3 is TGCGCCAGCAGCCAGAAGCAGGGTTGGGAAAAACTGTTTTTT. Its translation: CASSQKQGWEKLFF.

The gene calls are TRBV7-8 and TRBJ2-7; D may correspond to TRBD1 or TRBD2 (5 bases each). Germline V gives CDR1 SGHVS, CDR2 FQNEAQ. The CDR3 is made up of 13 amino acids. The V end lost 5 bases, the J end lost 2 bases, and 10 bases lay between the germline ends. The CDR3 here is CASSNTGPYEQYF. CDR3 nucleotide sequence: TGTGCCAGCAGCAACACGGGGCCCTACGAGCAGTACTTC.

J is TRBJ2-7 and V is TRBV7-2; no clear D. The V and J ends lost 1 base and 2 bases respectively, with 9 bases between them. This CDR3 is 14 amino acids long. In germline, CDR1 is SGHTA, CDR2 FQGNSA. The DNA for the CDR3 is TGTGCCAGCAGCTTAGGGATGGCGGCCTACGAGCAGTACTTC. This translates into CASSLGMAAYEQYF.

The chain joins TRBV30 to TRBJ2-7; D not resolved. Deletions cut 2 bases from V and 0 bases from J, with 14 bases between. The CDR3 extends over 15 amino acids. Germline V gene lookup returns CDR1 GTSNPN and CDR2 SVGIG (reference sequence). Here the CDR3 DNA reads TGTGCCTGGAGTCCCGTCAGCCCCCGCTCCTACGAGCAGTACTTC. Encoded protein: CAWSPVSPRSYEQYF.

The chain joins TRBV18 to TRBJ1-2, with a tentative D call TRBD1 (5 bases). The CDR3 is 15 residues long. The V end lost 2 bases, the J end lost 4 bases, and 14 bases lay between the germline ends. Germline V gene sequence: CDR1 KGHSH, CDR2 LQKENI. The CDR3 here is CASSPGTRGFYGYTF. CDR3 sequence (DNA): TGTGCCAGCTCACCAGGCACCCGGGGGTTCTATGGCTACACCTTC.

This chain links TRBV10-2 with TRBJ2-7, with 7 bases matching TRBD1. Germline V gene data show CDR1 as WSHSY and CDR2 as SAAADI. Trimming took 7 bases from V and 3 from J; bases not matched to a gene: 9. The CDR3 contains 14 residues. CDR3 sequence: CASTSPGQNYEQYF. CDR3 bases: TGCGCCAGCACTTCCCCGGGACAGAACTACGAGCAGTACTTC.

This clone was counted once. The genes are TRBV25-1 and TRBJ1-1; D call uncertain. CDR1 and CDR2 (germline): MGHDK, SYGVNS. This CDR3 region has 11 residues. Trimming took off 4 bases at V and 11 bases at J, with 11 bases between the two ends. As DNA, the CDR3 is TGTGCCAGCAGTGTCGGAGGGTCGGCTTTCTTT. Protein product: CASSVGGSAFF.

The chain uses TRBV5-1 and TRBJ1-1; D is ambiguous. The germline V and J ends were trimmed by 8 bases and 3 bases, with 11 bases remaining between them. Germline V CDR1 and CDR2: SGHRS, YFSETQ. This CDR3 spans 12 amino acids. The CDR3 sequence: CASPDTHTEAFF. The CDR3 DNA reads TGCGCCAGTCCCGACACTCACACTGAAGCTTTCTTT. The full variable domain, rest sourced from reference TRBV5-1 and TRBJ1-1, is KAGVTQTPRYLIKTRGQQVTLSCSPISGHRSVSWYQQTPGQGLQFLFEYFSETQRNKGNFPGRFSGRQFSNSRSEMNVSTLELGDSALYLCASPDTHTEAFFGQGTRLTVV.

The chain employs TRBV3-1 (or the pseudogene TRBV3-2) and TRBJ1-2; D is uncertain. Trimming took 2 bases from V and 5 from J, leaving 12 bases between them. CDR1 and CDR2 (germline): LGHDT, YNNKEL (reference sequence). The CDR3 is 14 residues long. In DNA, the CDR3 is TGTGCCAGCAGCCAAAAAAGGGAGGCTTATGGCTACACCTTC. It translates to CASSQKREAYGYTF.

The chain combines TRBV5-5 with TRBJ1-2; a weak D match, TRBD1 (6 bases). The CDR3 extends over 14 amino acids. CDR1 and CDR2 from the germline V gene are SGHKS and YYEKEE (reference sequence). Trimming cost V 2 bases and J 2 bases, with 10 bases left between them. The CDR3 region is CASSLLGGNYGYTF. The CDR3, as DNA: TGTGCCAGCAGCTTATTGGGGGGCAACTATGGCTACACCTTC.